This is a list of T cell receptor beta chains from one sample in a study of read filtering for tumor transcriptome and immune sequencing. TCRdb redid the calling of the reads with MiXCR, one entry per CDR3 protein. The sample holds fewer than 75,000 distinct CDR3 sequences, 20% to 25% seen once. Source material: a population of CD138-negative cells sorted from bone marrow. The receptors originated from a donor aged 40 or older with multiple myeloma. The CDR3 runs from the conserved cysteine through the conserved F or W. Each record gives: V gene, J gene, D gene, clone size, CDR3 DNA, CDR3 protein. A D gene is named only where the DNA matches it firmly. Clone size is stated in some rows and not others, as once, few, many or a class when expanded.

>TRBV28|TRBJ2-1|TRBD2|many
TGTGCCAGCAGTTTACCGACTAGCGGGAGTATAGGTGAGCAGTTCTTC
CASSLPTSGSIGEQFF
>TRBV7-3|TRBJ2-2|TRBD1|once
TGTGCCAGCAGCCGAACCTTCCAGGGGGTACAAACCGGGGAGCTGTTTTTT
CASSRTFQGVQTGELFF
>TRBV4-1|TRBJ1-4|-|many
TGCGCCAGCAGCCAAGTCGGACAGTCCCTTAATGAAAAACTGTTTTTT
CASSQVGQSLNEKLFF
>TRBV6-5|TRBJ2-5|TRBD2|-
TGTGCCAGCAGCAAGGGGACTAGCGGGGTCTACCAAGAGACCCAGTACTTC
CASSKGTSGVYQETQYF
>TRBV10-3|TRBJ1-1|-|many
TGTGCCATCAGGCCCGTGGTGAACACTGAAGCTTTCTTT
CAIRPVVNTEAFF
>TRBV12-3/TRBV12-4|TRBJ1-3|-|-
TGTGCCAGCAGTCCCTGGAACACCATATATTTT
CASSPWNTIYF
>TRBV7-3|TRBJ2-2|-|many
TGTGCCAGCAGTCCCTCGCCGGGCGGGGCCGGGGAGCTGTTTTTT
CASSPSPGGAGELFF
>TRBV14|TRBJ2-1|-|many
TGTGCCAGCAGCCAAGTATGGGCAAATGAGCAGTTCTTC
CASSQVWANEQFF
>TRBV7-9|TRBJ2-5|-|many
TGTGCCAGCAGCCCCGGACCGCGTGACCAAGAGACCCAGTACTTC
CASSPGPRDQETQYF
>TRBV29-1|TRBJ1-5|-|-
TGCAGCGTTGAAGGCGGGGGCGGTCAGCCCCAGCATTTT
CSVEGGGGQPQHF
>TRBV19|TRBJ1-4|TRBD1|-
TGTGCCAGTAGTATGGGGGACAGGGGTGAAGAAAAACTGTTTTTT
CASSMGDRGEEKLFF
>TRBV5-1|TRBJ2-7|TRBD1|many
TGCGCCAGCAGCCACCCAAGGACAGGGGGAACCTACGAGCAGTACTTC
CASSHPRTGGTYEQYF
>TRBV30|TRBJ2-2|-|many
TGTGCCTGGGGGTCGAACACCGGGGAGCTGTTTTTT
CAWGSNTGELFF
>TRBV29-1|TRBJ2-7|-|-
TGCAGCGCTGTTTCGAATTTCTACGAGCAGTACTTC
CSAVSNFYEQYF
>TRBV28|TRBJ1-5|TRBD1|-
TGTGCCAGCAGCTCAGACAGGGGGCTGGGGCAGCCCCAGCATTTT
CASSSDRGLGQPQHF
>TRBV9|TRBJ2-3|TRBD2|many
TGTGCCAGCAGCGTGGGGACTAGCGGGATAGGAGATACGCAGTATTTT
CASSVGTSGIGDTQYF
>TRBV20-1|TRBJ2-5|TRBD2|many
TGCAGTGCCCGGACTAGCGGGAGTGGAGAGACCCAGTACTTC
CSARTSGSGETQYF
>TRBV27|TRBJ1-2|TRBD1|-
TGTGCCAGTAGGACAGGTGATGGCTACACCTTC
CASRTGDGYTF
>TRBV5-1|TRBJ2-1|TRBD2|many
TGCGCCAGCAGCTTGGGAGCGGGAGCCTACAATGAGCAGTTCTTC
CASSLGAGAYNEQFF
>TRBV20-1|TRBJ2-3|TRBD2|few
TGCAGTGCTCCGGGACTACCAACAGATACGCAGTATTTT
CSAPGLPTDTQYF
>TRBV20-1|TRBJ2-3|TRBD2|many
TGCAGTGCTCAAGGGAGGGCGGGAGATAATACGCAGTATTTT
CSAQGRAGDNTQYF
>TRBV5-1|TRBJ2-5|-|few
TGCGCCAGCAGCAGCGACAGTTTGGAGACCCAGTACTTC
CASSSDSLETQYF
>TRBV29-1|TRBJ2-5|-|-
TGCAGCGTCGGACCCTCAGGAGAGACCCAGTACTTC
CSVGPSGETQYF
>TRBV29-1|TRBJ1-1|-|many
TGCAGCATTGTGGGGCACATGAACACTGAAGCTTTCTTT
CSIVGHMNTEAFF
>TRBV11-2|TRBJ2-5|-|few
TGTGCCAGCAGCTCGGGACATTGGGAGACCCAGTACTTC
CASSSGHWETQYF
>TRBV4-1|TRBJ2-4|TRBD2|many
TGCGCCAGCAGCCCCGGGCCTCTAGCGGGAGAAGGCATTCAGTACTTC
CASSPGPLAGEGIQYF
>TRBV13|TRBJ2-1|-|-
TGTGCCAGCAGCTTATTGGTCTTCGAGAACGATGAGCAGTTCTTC
CASSLLVFENDEQFF
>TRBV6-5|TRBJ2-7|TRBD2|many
TGTGCCAGCAGTTACTCGATCCCTCGACCCGGACTAGCGGTCCGGGAGCAGTACTTC
CASSYSIPRPGLAVREQYF
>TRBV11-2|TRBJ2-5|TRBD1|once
TGTGCCAGCACACGGACAGGCCGGGAGACCCAGTACTTC
CASTRTGRETQYF
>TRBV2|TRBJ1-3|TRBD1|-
TGTGCCAGCAGTCCCGGGACAGGCGGCCACACCATATATTTT
CASSPGTGGHTIYF
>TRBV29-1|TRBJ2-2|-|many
TGCAGCGTTGAAACAATCTCCGGGGAGCTGTTTTTT
CSVETISGELFF
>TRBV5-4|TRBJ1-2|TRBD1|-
TGTGCCAGCAGCTTGGATGGACAGGGGGCGGGCGGCTACACCTTC
CASSLDGQGAGGYTF
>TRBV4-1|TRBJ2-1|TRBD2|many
TGCGCCAGCAGCCAAGTCGCGGGGGGGCCTCCTGAGCAGTTCTTC
CASSQVAGGPPEQFF
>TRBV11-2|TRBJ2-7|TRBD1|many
TGTGCCAGCAGCTTAATGGTGACAGGGGGTATCGAGCAGTACTTC
CASSLMVTGGIEQYF
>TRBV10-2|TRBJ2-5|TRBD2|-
TGCGCCAGCAGCCTCGGACTAGCGGGAGTATGGGAGACCCAGTACTTC
CASSLGLAGVWETQYF
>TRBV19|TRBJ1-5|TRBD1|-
TGTGCCAGTAGTATGCGGACAGGGGGCAATCAGCCCCAGCATTTT
CASSMRTGGNQPQHF
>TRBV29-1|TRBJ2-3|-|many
TGCAGCGCCGGGGGTGGGCGAAACACAGATACGCAGTATTTT
CSAGGGRNTDTQYF
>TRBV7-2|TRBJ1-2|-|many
TGTGCCAGCAGCACAGGGTCTCCTAACTATGGCTACACCTTC
CASSTGSPNYGYTF
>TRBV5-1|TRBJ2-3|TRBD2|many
TGCGCCAGCAGCTTGGGGGGAGGGAGGTCCACAGATACGCAGTATTTT
CASSLGGGRSTDTQYF
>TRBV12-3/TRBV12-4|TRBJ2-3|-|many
TGTGCCAGCAGCCCAATACAGCGAGGGGGAGATACGCAGTATTTT
CASSPIQRGGDTQYF